This T cell receptor beta chain comes out of a study of T-cell memory formation after mild COVID-19. General study points: Specificity for SARS-CoV-2 was not confirmed among the second-wave clones peaking on day 37.

This clonotype was detected a few times. No antigen is known for it. One end of the junction varies from germline; a read error may be responsible. MiXCR was run by TCRdb on the 5' RACE reads, yielding one entry per CDR3 protein. The table has about 240,000 distinct CDR3 sequences, 8% to 10% seen once. Germline lookup yields CDR1 SGHTA and CDR2 FQGNSA. The CDR3 is made up of 22 amino acids. The rearrangement links TRBV7-2 to TRBJ2-6; TRBD1 might be the D (5 bases). The source is a man younger than 30 who had mild COVID-19 (a few samples of this study predate the infection). Cell type and time point are not known. Input material: PBMCs or a T cell subset sorted from them (not recorded which). This chain's CDR3 is CAGSLSAAWVNQRGFGANVLTF. As DNA, the CDR3 is TGTGCCGGCAGCTTGTCAGCAGCTTGGGTGAACCAAAGGGGTTTTGGGGCCAACGTCCTGACTTTC.